The next 14 T cell receptor beta chains were all read from a single sample in a study of blood T cell repertoires in COVID-19. The table came from immunoSEQ multiplex PCR; TCRdb's copy has only in-frame clones and leaves some out. The table records 300,000 to 350,000 clones, 80% to 95% of them present only once. The sequenced material came from peripheral blood. These receptors were obtained from a woman aged 25 to 45 with COVID-19, enrolled during active disease.

V and J are TRBV11-2 and TRBJ1-5; TRBD1 agrees at 7 bases. Germline V lookup: CDR1 SGHAT, CDR2 FQNNGV. The CDR3 is made up of 17 amino acids. The junction had 10 bases not matched to a gene; V was cut back by 1 base and J by 4 bases. CDR3 DNA: TGTGCCAGCAGCTTAGGCTTACAGGGGTGGTGGAATCAGCCCCAGCATTTT. The encoded protein is CASSLGLQGWWNQPQHF.

This chain links TRBV10-2 with TRBJ2-1; 13 bases match TRBD2. J was trimmed by 1 base and V by 7 bases; bases with no gene match: 4. Germline CDR1 is WSHSY and CDR2 is SAAADI. This CDR3 has 16 residues. CDR3 nucleotide sequence: TGCGCCAGCACCGGACTAGCGGGAGTGTCCTACAATGAGCAGTTCTTC. It is translated as CASTGLAGVSYNEQFF.

The genes are TRBV19 and TRBJ2-1; 13 nucleotides match TRBD2. From germline, CDR1 is LNHDA and CDR2 SQIVND (reference sequence). J was trimmed by 0 bases and V by 4 bases; bases with no gene match: 6. This CDR3 spans 18 amino acids. The CDR3 protein is CASSRGLAGHSSYNEQFF. The CDR3, as DNA: TGTGCCAGTAGTAGGGGACTAGCGGGGCATAGCTCCTACAATGAGCAGTTCTTC.

The chain links TRBV11-2 to TRBJ2-2, with D maybe TRBD2 (6 bases). CDR1 SGHAT and CDR2 FQNNGV come from the germline V gene. The CDR3 sequence is 16 residues long. The V and J ends lost 4 bases and 2 bases respectively, with 14 bases between them. CDR3 residues: CASSWGRRSNTGELFF. The CDR3 DNA sequence: TGTGCCAGCAGCTGGGGGAGGAGATCAAACACCGGGGAGCTGTTTTTT.

For the CDR3, the DNA is TGCGCCAGCAGCTTGGGGACTAGCGGCCCCTACGAGCAGTACTTC. This codes for CASSLGTSGPYEQYF. The chain employs TRBV5-1 and TRBJ2-7; 10 bases line up with TRBD2. J lost 2 bases, V lost 0 bases, and 2 bases had no gene match. Germline CDR1 is SGHRS and CDR2 is YFSETQ. CDR3 length: 15 amino acids.

This clone has a handful of counts. This rearrangement joins TRBV28 to TRBJ1-1; D possibly corresponds to TRBD1 (6 bases). This CDR3 is built from 14 residues. The V end was cut by 3 bases, the J end by 1 base, with 9 bases between. The germline CDR1 and CDR2 sequences are MDHEN and SYDVKM. The CDR3 nucleotides are TGTGCCAGCAGTTTCTTCAGGGGGAACACTGAAGCTTTCTTT. It is translated as CASSFFRGNTEAFF. Variable domain in full (rest from reference TRBV28 and TRBJ1-1): DVKVTQSSRYLVKRTGEKVFLECVQDMDHENMFWYRQDPGLGLRLIYFSYDVKMKEKGDIPEGYSVSREKKERFSLILESASTNQTSMYLCASSFFRGNTEAFFGQGTRLTVV.

The J gene is TRBJ2-2, the V gene TRBV5-6, with 8 bases matching TRBD1. This CDR3 spans 15 amino acids. V lost 7 bases, J lost 1 base, and 6 bases stayed unmatched. Germline V lookup: CDR1 SGHDT, CDR2 YYEEEE. The CDR3 region has the DNA TGTGCCAGCGCCTACGACAGGGGGAACACCGGGGAGCTGTTTTTT. It is translated as CASAYDRGNTGELFF.

In DNA form, the CDR3 reads TGTGCCAGCAGTTTCGGGCGGGCGATCACAGATACGCAGTATTTT. Its translation: CASSFGRAITDTQYF. This chain links TRBV28 with TRBJ2-3; possibly TRBD2 for D (5 bases). The CDR3 length is 15 residues. Trimming left V 3 bases short and J 2 bases short, with 12 bases between. Germline CDR1 MDHEN, CDR2 SYDVKM.

The sample holds one count of this clone. The CDR3 protein is CASSLTALSPGETQYF. CDR3 sequence (DNA): TGCGCCAGCAGCTTGACCGCCTTATCCCCAGGGGAGACCCAGTACTTC. The V gene is TRBV5-1, the J gene TRBJ2-5, with D maybe TRBD1 (5 bases). The CDR3 length is 16 residues. Trimming took 1 base from V and 5 from J, leaving 18 bases between them. Germline V gene lookup returns CDR1 SGHRS and CDR2 YFSETQ.

The chain couples TRBV12-3 or TRBV12-4 to TRBJ1-4; D gene unclear. V was pared by 8 bases and J by 5 bases, with 9 bases between. This CDR3 comprises 12 residues. CDR3: CASRGVNEKLFF. In DNA, the CDR3 is TGTGCCAGCCGGGGAGTAAATGAAAAACTGTTTTTT.

The chain uses TRBV5-1 and TRBJ1-6; TRBD1 matches at 7 bases. The CDR3 consists of 15 residues. Per germline, CDR1 SGHRS and CDR2 YFSETQ. The junction had 9 bases not matched to a gene; V was cut back by 3 bases and J by 9 bases. The CDR3 loop is CASSSDLGGGSPLHF. CDR3 in DNA: TGCGCCAGCAGCTCGGACTTAGGGGGCGGTTCACCCCTCCACTTT.

V and J are TRBV3-1 (or the pseudogene TRBV3-2) and TRBJ2-1; D perhaps matches TRBD1 (6 bases). Germline loops: CDR1 LGHDT, CDR2 YNNKEL (reference sequence). This CDR3 has 15 residues. Trimming left V 0 bases short and J 6 bases short, with 12 bases between. CDR3 loop: CASSQEQGSRNEQFF. CDR3 sequence (DNA): TGTGCCAGCAGCCAAGAACAGGGTTCCCGCAATGAGCAGTTCTTC.

The gene calls are TRBV7-9 and TRBJ1-5; perhaps TRBD1 as D (6 bases). The V gene lost 5 bases and the J gene lost 0 bases, with 8 bases spanning the gap. Germline-derived CDR1 and CDR2 are SEHNR and FQNEAQ (reference sequence). The CDR3 has 14 residues. CDR3 DNA: TGTGCCAGCAGCGGGACACCTAGCAATCAGCCCCAGCATTTT. This sequence encodes CASSGTPSNQPQHF.

This clone was recorded a few times. The CDR3 here is CASSLATGAPGELFF. The CDR3 coding sequence is TGTGCCAGCAGCCTCGCGACAGGGGCCCCCGGGGAGCTGTTTTTT. V gene TRBV7-9 combines with J gene TRBJ2-2; 8 positions agree with TRBD1. V shed 5 bases and J 6 bases; nucleotides not matched to a gene: 8. Per germline, CDR1 SEHNR and CDR2 FQNEAQ (reference sequence). This CDR3 contains 15 residues. Complete variable domain (other parts from reference TRBV7-9 and TRBJ2-2): DTGVSQNPRHKITKRGQNVTFRCDPISEHNRLYWYRQTLGQGPEFLTYFQNEAQLEKSRLLSDRFSAERPKGSFSTLEIQRTEQGDSAMYLCASSLATGAPGELFFGEGSRLTVL.